These 6 T cell receptor beta chains came from one sample sequenced in a study of PD-1 blockade in classical Hodgkin lymphoma. TCRdb keeps only in-frame clones here, not all; method: immunoSEQ multiplex PCR. This table has over 25,000 clones, 70% to 75% appearing once. All patients relapsed after autologous stem cell transplantation, and brentuximab vedotin exposure varied. This specimen was peripheral blood mononuclear cells (PBMCs), taken before the second cycle of nivolumab. These receptors were obtained from a human donor with classical Hodgkin lymphoma.

The gene calls are TRBV6-1 and TRBJ2-2, with D possibly being TRBD1 (5 bases). V lost 3 bases, J lost 3 bases, and 14 bases lay in between. Germline loops: CDR1 MNHNS, CDR2 SASEGT. The CDR3 sequence is 16 residues long. CDR3 DNA sequence: TGTGCCAGCAGTGATGTGTGGGGCGTTGACACCGGGGAGCTGTTTTTT. Translated: CASSDVWGVDTGELFF.

Only a few counts were recorded for this clone. The J gene is TRBJ1-2, the V gene TRBV5-4; no clear D gene. V lost 0 bases and J lost 1, with 10 bases in between. From germline, CDR1 is SGHNT and CDR2 YYREEE (reference sequence). The length of the CDR3 is 15 residues. CDR3 in DNA: TGTGCCAGCAGCTTGGATGGCGGGAGTAACTATGGCTACACCTTC. Translated: CASSLDGGSNYGYTF.

The chain recombines TRBV5-1 with TRBJ2-7; TRBD1 matches 11 bases. The CDR3 spans 14 residues. Losses at the gene ends were 4 bases for V and 5 bases for J; bases not matched to a gene: 5. Germline CDR1 SGHRS, CDR2 YFSETQ. The CDR3 here is CASSPGQGAHEQYF. DNA of the CDR3: TGCGCCAGCAGCCCCGGACAGGGGGCCCACGAGCAGTACTTC. Using reference TRBV5-1 and TRBJ2-7 for the parts outside the CDR3, the full variable domain is KAGVTQTPRYLIKTRGQQVTLSCSPISGHRSVSWYQQTPGQGLQFLFEYFSETQRNKGNFPGRFSGRQFSNSRSEMNVSTLELGDSALYLCASSPGQGAHEQYFGPGTRLTVT.

The chain joins TRBV6-5 to TRBJ2-2; D remains ambiguous. The CDR3 extends over 14 amino acids. V lost 0 bases and J lost 7, with 9 bases in between. The germline CDR1 and CDR2 sequences are MNHEY and SVGAGI. The CDR3 DNA follows: TGTGCCAGCAGTTACTCGAGATGGGGCGGGGAGCTGTTTTTT. As protein: CASSYSRWGGELFF.

The chain employs TRBV5-6 and TRBJ1-2, with 7 bases matching TRBD1. V gave up 3 bases and J gave up 2 bases; unmatched junction bases: 4. This CDR3 contains 14 residues. The V gene's germline CDR1 is SGHDT and CDR2 YYEEEE. Here the CDR3 DNA reads TGTGCCAGCAGCTACTGGACAGGCAACTATGGCTACACCTTC. Translated, it gives CASSYWTGNYGYTF.

The chain carries TRBV27 and TRBJ1-1, with D perhaps TRBD1 (5 bases). Between the trimmed V and J ends, which lost 8 bases and 3 bases, there was a span of 7 bases. CDR3 size: 11 residues. Per the germline V gene, CDR1 is MNHEY and CDR2 is SMNVEV (reference sequence). CDR3 in amino acids: CASAGYTEAFF. The CDR3 DNA reads TGTGCCAGCGCAGGGTACACTGAAGCTTTCTTT.